This entry describes one TCR beta chain. Its target is unknown. The data were taken from a study of vaccination effects on CD4 cells after COVID-19. Study-wide context: Researchers obtained post-vaccine samples at a median of 72 days past the second dose.

Antigen-specific CD4+ T cell clonotypes were called by their expansion after viral peptide-pool culture in ViraFEST. Subsequent to a culture period of more than 8 days, CD4+ T cells were isolated. Each participant received a vaccine that was either BNT162b2 or mRNA-1273, given as two doses. Wells of a few million PBMC each were grown with 9.5 to 10 IU/ml IL-2 and about 10 ug/ml peptides. TCRdb's table, derived via immunoSEQ multiplex PCR, lists solely in-frame clones and lacks some. The data contain some 68,000 clones, 70% to 90% of them singletons. This clonotype originated in a human donor who received a COVID-19 vaccine. Sequencing used CD4+ T cells from PBMCs cultured with HCoV-229E spike peptides, obtained after COVID-19 vaccination.

Written as DNA, the CDR3 is TGTGCCAGCAGTGAAAGGTTAGATCGGTACTTC. The encoded protein is CASSERLDRYF. This chain connects TRBV2 to TRBJ2-5; D gene uncertain. Trimming cost V 2 bases and J 13 bases, with 11 bases left between them. This CDR3 spans 11 amino acids. In germline, CDR1 is SNHLY, CDR2 FYNNEI.